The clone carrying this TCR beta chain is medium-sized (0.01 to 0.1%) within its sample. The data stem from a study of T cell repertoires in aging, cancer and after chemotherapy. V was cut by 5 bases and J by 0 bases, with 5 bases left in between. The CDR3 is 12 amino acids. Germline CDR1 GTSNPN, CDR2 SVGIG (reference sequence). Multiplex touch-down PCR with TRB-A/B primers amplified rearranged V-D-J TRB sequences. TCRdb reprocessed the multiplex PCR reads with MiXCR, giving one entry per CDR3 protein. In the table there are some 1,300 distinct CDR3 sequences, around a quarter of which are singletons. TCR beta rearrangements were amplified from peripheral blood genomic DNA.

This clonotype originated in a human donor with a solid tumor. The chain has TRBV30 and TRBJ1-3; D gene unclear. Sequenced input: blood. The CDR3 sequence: CAWSYSGNTIYF. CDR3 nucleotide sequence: TGTGCCTGGTCCTACTCTGGAAACACCATATATTTT.